The source of this T cell receptor (beta chain) is a study of shared clonotypes between healthy human individuals. Trimming took off 5 bases at V and 0 bases at J, with 4 bases between the two ends. Per the germline V gene, CDR1 is MNHNY and CDR2 is SVGAGI (reference sequence). This CDR3 has 13 residues. In regard to this clone: Its antigen is as yet unknown.

Both subsets, CD45RA+ naive and CD45RA-negative memory, were split from the CD4+ cells. The repertoire was sequenced with immunoSEQ multiplex PCR; TCRdb's copy has only in-frame clones and lacks some. Counted here are about 1.5 million clones, 95% to 99% occurring once; the ten biggest clones make up about 0.45%. Study results and limitations: Although depth was large, rarefaction showed that sequencing of the sorted subsets was incomplete. Deeper or shallower sequencing was expected to change how clonotypes are shared among donors.

Sequencing was carried out using naive CD4+ T cells sorted from blood. The subset denotes: CD45RA+ positively selected. This sequence joins TRBV6-6 and TRBJ2-2, with D hard to call. This receptor was taken from a man aged 30 to 39 in good health. CDR3 DNA sequence: TGTGCCAGCAGTGAGCCGAACACCGGGGAGCTGTTTTTT. This gives the protein CASSEPNTGELFF.